One sample yielded the 21 T cell receptor beta chains listed below, sequenced in a study of blood T cell repertoires in COVID-19. Data came from immunoSEQ multiplex PCR; TCRdb stores just in-frame clones and leaves some out. The data contain over 250,000 clones, roughly 90% of them seen just once; the ten biggest clones take up 1.9%. The sample comprised PBMCs or T cells enriched from blood (not recorded which). The source of these receptors is a woman in her fifties or sixties who had recovered from COVID-19.

This chain connects TRBV25-1 to TRBJ1-6, with 9 nucleotides matching TRBD1. After removal of 6 bases from V and 5 bases from J, the junction contained 2 bases not matched to a gene. The germline V gene encodes CDR1 MGHDK and CDR2 SYGVNS. CDR3 length equals 14 residues. CDR3 amino acids: CASRRTGDNSPLHF. The DNA of the CDR3 is TGTGCCAGCAGGAGGACAGGGGATAATTCACCCCTCCACTTT.

The chain is built from TRBV7-9 and TRBJ1-2; D is possibly TRBD1 (6 bases). The CDR3 has 16 amino acids. Germline V lookup: CDR1 SEHNR, CDR2 FQNEAQ (reference sequence). V lost 5 bases and J lost 7, with 23 bases in between. The CDR3 spells CASSEQGHRLGGGYTF. The CDR3 DNA follows: TGTGCCAGCAGCGAACAGGGACATCGCCTAGGGGGTGGCTACACCTTC. Together with reference TRBV7-9 and TRBJ1-2, the CDR3 gives the full variable domain: DTGVSQNPRHKITKRGQNVTFRCDPISEHNRLYWYRQTLGQGPEFLTYFQNEAQLEKSRLLSDRFSAERPKGSFSTLEIQRTEQGDSAMYLCASSEQGHRLGGGYTFGSGTRLTVV.

V gene TRBV11-2 combines with J gene TRBJ2-7; 9 positions agree with TRBD1. CDR3 length: 15 residues. The ends lost 5 bases at V and 5 bases at J; junction bases unmatched: 10. Per germline, CDR1 SGHAT and CDR2 FQNNGV. CDR3 in amino acids: CASSDIRDRVHEQYF. The CDR3 DNA is TGTGCCAGCAGCGATATTCGGGACAGGGTCCACGAGCAGTACTTC.

This chain links TRBV19 with TRBJ1-5; D is possibly TRBD1 (5 bases). The CDR3 is 14 amino acids. Per germline, CDR1 LNHDA and CDR2 SQIVND (reference sequence). Trimming removed 7 bases from V and 7 bases from J, with 17 bases in between. CDR3 sequence: CASTPGREEQPQHF. CDR3 nucleotides: TGTGCCAGTACGCCGGGACGGGAGGAACAGCCCCAGCATTTT.

The chain carries TRBV5-4 and TRBJ1-2; 7 bases are a match to TRBD1. From germline, CDR1 is SGHNT and CDR2 YYREEE (reference sequence). J lost 8 bases, V lost 4 bases, and 8 bases had no gene match. The CDR3 loop spans 13 amino acids. This CDR3 reads CASSLGQVIGYTF. CDR3 nucleotides: TGTGCCAGCAGCCTCGGACAGGTAATCGGCTACACCTTC.

This chain uses TRBV5-1 with TRBJ1-6; D not certain. CDR1 is SGHRS and CDR2 is YFSETQ in the germline V gene. Trimming took off 0 bases at V and 8 bases at J, with 12 bases between the two ends. The CDR3 is 15 residues long. CDR3 amino acids: CASSLGGIGDSPLHF. CDR3 bases: TGCGCCAGCAGCTTGGGCGGCATCGGAGATTCACCCCTCCACTTT.

The chain couples TRBV11-2 to TRBJ2-7; TRBD1 matches at 12 bases. CDR3 length: 15 amino acids. Trimming cost V 6 bases and J 5 bases; bases outside gene matches: 8. In germline, CDR1 is SGHAT, CDR2 FQNNGV. The CDR3 DNA is TGTGCCAGCAGGGCCGGGACAGGGGGCATGAACGAGCAGTACTTC. Its translation is CASRAGTGGMNEQYF.

This clone was counted between two and nine times. The V gene is TRBV28, the J gene TRBJ1-6; no clear D gene. CDR1 and CDR2 (germline): MDHEN, SYDVKM. The CDR3 extends over 20 amino acids. The V and J ends lost 4 bases and 5 bases respectively, with 27 bases between them. DNA of the CDR3: TGTGCCAGCAGTTCAGTGGGAGCGAGCGGGCGCCGCGAAGATAATTCACCCCTCCACTTT. The encoded protein is CASSSVGASGRREDNSPLHF.

CDR3 sequence (DNA): TGTGCCAGCAGCCAAATCTTTGCGGTCTATGGCTACACCTTC. It specifies CASSQIFAVYGYTF. This chain connects TRBV3-1 (or the pseudogene TRBV3-2) to TRBJ1-2, with D uncertain. Germline V lookup: CDR1 LGHDT, CDR2 YNNKEL (reference sequence). This CDR3 spans 14 amino acids. V lost 2 bases, J lost 4 bases, and 11 bases lay in between.

This clone turned up a few times. This chain joins TRBV2 and TRBJ2-7, with 7 bases lining up with TRBD2. CDR3 length: 12 amino acids. Germline lookup yields CDR1 SNHLY and CDR2 FYNNEI. With V trimmed by 6 bases and J by 6 bases, 5 bases remained unmatched. CDR3 coding DNA: TGTGCCAGCAGGTGGGAGGGTTTCGAGCAGTACTTC. It encodes CASRWEGFEQYF.

This rearrangement joins TRBV3-1 (or the pseudogene TRBV3-2) to TRBJ2-5; possible D gene TRBD1, 6 bases. Germline CDR1 is LGHDT and CDR2 is YNNKEL (reference sequence). V lost 4 bases, J lost 5 bases, and 20 bases lay in between. CDR3 size: 16 residues. The CDR3 spells CASSPGQTRILETQYF. The CDR3 DNA is TGTGCCAGCAGCCCAGGACAGACGAGAATCTTGGAGACCCAGTACTTC.

The chain recombines TRBV6-1 with TRBJ2-5, with D possibly being TRBD2 (6 bases). The V and J ends lost 1 base and 1 base respectively, with 13 bases between them. The CDR3 is 16 amino acids. Germline V lookup: CDR1 MNHNS, CDR2 SASEGT. In DNA form, the CDR3 reads TGTGCCAGCAGTGAAGGACCCGGGACTGGCCAAGAGACCCAGTACTTC. Its translation is CASSEGPGTGQETQYF.

This clone was counted a few times. This chain connects TRBV29-1 to TRBJ2-6; tentatively, D is TRBD1 (5 bases). The length of the CDR3 is 14 residues. Trimming shortened V by 6 bases and J by 0 bases, and 9 bases separated the two germline ends. From germline, CDR1 is SQVTM and CDR2 ANQGSEA. The CDR3 loop is CSVTQGSGANVLTF. CDR3 coding DNA: TGCAGCGTGACTCAGGGCTCTGGGGCCAACGTCCTGACTTTC.

The chain combines TRBV2 with TRBJ1-2; weak D call: TRBD1 (6 bases). Germline V lookup: CDR1 SNHLY, CDR2 FYNNEI. The CDR3 extends over 12 amino acids. Trimming pared 5 bases from V and 8 bases from J, leaving 12 bases between. The CDR3 DNA sequence: TGTGCCAGCAGTTCTGGACAGACCGGCTACACCTTC. As protein: CASSSGQTGYTF.

The chain recombines TRBV10-3 with TRBJ1-4; 12 nucleotides align to TRBD1. CDR3 length: 16 amino acids. The germline V gene has CDR1 ENHRY and CDR2 SYGVKD. The V gene end was trimmed by 6 bases and the J gene end by 4 bases; junction bases not matched to a gene: 6. CDR3 in DNA: TGTGCCATCAGCATGGGACAGGGGGCAGATAATGAAAAACTGTTTTTT. Protein sequence: CAISMGQGADNEKLFF.

This chain connects TRBV29-1 to TRBJ1-2; D call uncertain. V shed 3 bases and J shed 7 bases, with 12 bases lying between them. In germline, CDR1 is SQVTM, CDR2 ANQGSEA. This CDR3 is 12 amino acids long. The CDR3 DNA follows: TGCAGCGTTGACGTCAGGATGGGTGGCTACACCTTC. Its protein product is CSVDVRMGGYTF. Full variable domain (rest looked up from reference TRBV29-1 and TRBJ1-2): SAVISQKPSRDICQRGTSLTIQCQVDSQVTMMFWYRQQPGQSLTLIATANQGSEATYESGFVIDKFPISRPNLTFSTLTVSNMSPEDSSIYLCSVDVRMGGYTFGSGTRLTVV.

This chain uses TRBV19 with TRBJ2-1; 9 bases agree with TRBD2. In germline, CDR1 is LNHDA, CDR2 SQIVND (reference sequence). The CDR3 covers 16 residues. V shed 5 bases, J shed 4 bases, and the junction held 9 bases outside the gene matches. DNA for the CDR3: TGTGCCAGTAGTCTCGTAGCGGGAGTTTCGTACAATGAGCAGTTCTTC. Its translation is CASSLVAGVSYNEQFF.

The chain recombines TRBV28 with TRBJ1-4; D is perhaps TRBD1 (5 bases). Germline loops: CDR1 MDHEN, CDR2 SYDVKM. V gave up 5 bases and J gave up 2 bases, with 12 bases separating them. This CDR3 region has 15 residues. The DNA for the CDR3 is TGTGCCAGCAGTACCAACGGGGGGACTAATGAAAAACTGTTTTTT. Translating gives CASSTNGGTNEKLFF.

CDR3 nucleotides: TGTGCCACCAGTGATGAAAGGGGTGGAAGAGGAAAAAATGGCTACACCTTC. It codes for CATSDERGGRGKNGYTF. This chain links TRBV24-1 with TRBJ1-2, with D possibly matching TRBD1 (5 bases). Trimming removed 3 bases from V and 6 bases from J, with 22 bases in between. The CDR3 runs 17 residues. Per germline, CDR1 KGHDR and CDR2 SFDVKD.

The rearrangement joins TRBV11-2 to TRBJ1-1; a weak D match, TRBD1 (6 bases). Trimming cost V 7 bases and J 5 bases, with 23 bases left between them. Germline values: CDR1 SGHAT, CDR2 FQNNGV. This CDR3 has 16 amino acids. CDR3 region: CASTPLATGLRTEAFF. In DNA, the CDR3 is TGTGCCAGCACCCCTCTTGCTACAGGGCTAAGGACTGAAGCTTTCTTT.

The chain uses TRBV5-4 and TRBJ1-1, with 8 bases identical to TRBD1. Losses at the gene ends were 4 bases for V and 4 bases for J; bases not matched to a gene: 9. CDR3 length: 15 residues. Germline CDR1 and CDR2: SGHNT and YYREEE (reference sequence). CDR3 in amino acids: CASSLRTGWGTEAFF. In nucleotides, the CDR3 is TGTGCCAGCAGCCTCCGGACAGGGTGGGGCACTGAAGCTTTCTTT.